One sample yielded the 6 T cell receptor beta chains listed below, sequenced in a study of glioma-infiltrating T cells after dendritic cell vaccination. Libraries were prepared by immunoSEQ multiplex PCR; TCRdb keeps only in-frame clonotypes and omits some of them. The table shows roughly 98,000 clones, with around 86% occurring only once. Sequencing was performed on blood, taken before dendritic cell vaccination. The source of these receptors is a human donor with glioblastoma.

This clone was seen only a few times. The chain uses TRBV4-3 and TRBJ2-7, with D maybe TRBD1 (5 bases). Trimming pared 2 bases from V and 7 bases from J, leaving 12 bases between. The CDR3 is made up of 13 amino acids. The V gene's germline CDR1 is LGHNA and CDR2 YSLEER. Written as DNA, the CDR3 is TGCGCCAGCAGCCAAAGGACATGCAGGGAGCAGTACTTC. This translates into CASSQRTCREQYF.

The chain combines TRBV18 with TRBJ2-7; no definite D call. The germline V gene encodes CDR1 KGHSH and CDR2 LQKENI. The length of the CDR3 is 16 residues. V gave up 6 bases and J gave up 4 bases, with 22 bases separating them. CDR3 protein: CASSTSAPHSEYEQYF. The CDR3 DNA reads TGTGCCAGCTCTACAAGCGCCCCGCATTCGGAATACGAGCAGTACTTC.

The chain carries TRBV4-1 and TRBJ2-7, with D tentatively TRBD2 (5 bases). The CDR3 loop spans 15 amino acids. Deletions cut 1 base from V and 2 bases from J, with 12 bases between. CDR1 MGHRA and CDR2 YSYEKL come from the germline V gene. This chain's CDR3 is CASSQVGPGTYEQYF. The CDR3 region has the DNA TGCGCCAGCAGCCAAGTCGGTCCGGGAACCTACGAGCAGTACTTC.

This chain joins TRBV15 and TRBJ2-3; tentatively, D is TRBD1 (6 bases). CDR1 is LNHNV, CDR2 YYDKDF, per germline (reference sequence). The CDR3 contains 17 residues. Trimming shortened V by 5 bases and J by 4 bases, and 22 bases separated the two germline ends. The CDR3 DNA reads TGTGCCACCAGCCCCCAAGGGGGACACTCCACCGCAGATACGCAGTATTTT. It yields the protein CATSPQGGHSTADTQYF.

J is TRBJ2-1 and V is TRBV5-6, with 8 bases matching TRBD1. Trimming took 0 bases from V and 2 from J; bases not matched to a gene: 7. Looked up from germline, CDR1 is SGHDT and CDR2 is YYEEEE. The CDR3 is 17 amino acids. This CDR3 is CASSLAVGQGTYNEQFF. Here the CDR3 DNA reads TGTGCCAGCAGCTTGGCCGTAGGACAGGGAACCTACAATGAGCAGTTCTTC. Supplemented by reference TRBV5-6 and TRBJ2-1, the full variable domain reads DAGVTQSPTHLIKTRGQQVTLRCSPKSGHDTVSWYQQALGQGPQFIFQYYEEEERQRGNFPDRFSGHQFPNYSSELNVNALLLGDSALYLCASSLAVGQGTYNEQFFGPGTRLTVL.

In this sample, this clone turned up once. The chain is built from TRBV6-5 and TRBJ2-5; 7 positions match TRBD1. Trimming took 6 bases from V and 3 from J; bases not matched to a gene: 4. The CDR3 extends over 13 amino acids. Per germline, CDR1 MNHEY and CDR2 SVGAGI. CDR3 sequence: CASSRDRKETQYF. CDR3 sequence (DNA): TGTGCCAGCAGCCGGGACAGAAAAGAGACCCAGTACTTC.